This entry lists 21 T cell receptor beta chains sequenced from one sample in a study of molecular identifiers for immune sequencing clone quantification. From the PCR reads, TCRdb called clonotypes with MiXCR, one entry per CDR3 protein. The sample lists 250,000 to 350,000 distinct CDR3 sequences, 20% to 25% occurring once. Material for sequencing was naive CD8+ T cells from blood, with Jurkat cell RNA spiked in. Regarding subset: FACS-sorted CD8+CD4-CCR7+CD45RA+ naive T cells. The receptors were gathered from a human donor in good health. Some libraries in this study had Jurkat cell RNA spiked in.

This clonotype was detected ten times or more. This chain connects TRBV27 to TRBJ2-7; no definite D call. The CDR3 runs to 11 residues. Between the trimmed V and J ends, which lost 10 bases and 6 bases, there was a span of 13 bases. CDR1 and CDR2 (germline): MNHEY, SMNVEV (reference sequence). The CDR3 DNA follows: TGTGCCACCGAGGCTATGGGCGAGCAGTACTTC. The encoded protein is CATEAMGEQYF.

This clonotype was observed at least ten times. This chain uses TRBV27 with TRBJ2-1, with D unresolved. This CDR3 region has 15 residues. The V gene's germline CDR1 is MNHEY and CDR2 SMNVEV (reference sequence). Trimming shortened V by 3 bases and J by 0 bases, and 9 bases separated the two germline ends. Written as DNA, the CDR3 is TGTGCCAGCAGTTTGGAAATTAACTCCTACAATGAGCAGTTCTTC. This gives the protein CASSLEINSYNEQFF.

This clonotype appeared many times. The genes are TRBV5-6 and TRBJ2-7; the D is unclear. The CDR3 covers 13 residues. Trimming took off 2 bases at V and 0 bases at J, with 6 bases between the two ends. Germline V gene lookup returns CDR1 SGHDT and CDR2 YYEEEE. The CDR3, as DNA: TGTGCCAGCAGCTTCACAAGCTCCTACGAGCAGTACTTC. Its translation: CASSFTSSYEQYF.

This clonotype was recorded many times. This rearrangement joins TRBV19 to TRBJ2-7; D ambiguous. Per germline, CDR1 LNHDA and CDR2 SQIVND (reference sequence). The V end was cut by 3 bases, the J end by 2 bases, with 8 bases between. The CDR3 contains 13 residues. The CDR3 bases are TGTGCCAGTAGTATTGGCACAGCCTACGAGCAGTACTTC. Its protein is CASSIGTAYEQYF.

This chain uses TRBV24-1 with TRBJ1-1; 9 nucleotides agree with TRBD1. The germline V gene encodes CDR1 KGHDR and CDR2 SFDVKD. The CDR3 length is 12 residues. Trimming cost V 2 bases and J 9 bases; bases outside gene matches: 0. The DNA for the CDR3 is TGTGCCACCAGTGATTACAGGGGGCAAGCTTTCTTT. Residues: CATSDYRGQAFF.

This clonotype was recorded at least ten times. The chain carries TRBV28 and TRBJ1-5; maybe TRBD1 (6 bases). Germline loops: CDR1 MDHEN, CDR2 SYDVKM. The ends were cut back, 3 bases at V and 11 bases at J, with 17 bases in the middle. The CDR3 is 14 residues long. The CDR3 sequence is CASSLIRSPGAQHF. DNA of the CDR3: TGTGCCAGCAGTTTGATCAGGTCCCCAGGGGCCCAGCATTTT.

In this sample, this clonotype turned up many times. The chain links TRBV30 to TRBJ2-1; 14 bases match TRBD2. V trimming: 3 bases; J trimming: 9 bases; junction bases outside the gene matches: 7. Germline V CDR1 and CDR2: GTSNPN, SVGIG (reference sequence). CDR3 size: 15 residues. CDR3 sequence reads: CAWSVGLAGVVEQFF. The CDR3 nucleotides are TGTGCCTGGAGCGTGGGACTAGCGGGAGTCGTTGAGCAGTTCTTC.

This clonotype turned up a few times. The rearrangement links TRBV12-5 to TRBJ2-2; D is undetermined. The CDR3 contains 14 residues. Germline-derived CDR1 and CDR2 are LGHNT and FRNRAP. V lost 3 bases to trimming and J lost 5 bases, with 10 bases between them. The chain's CDR3 is CASGLGLDTGELFF. The CDR3 nucleotides read TGTGCTAGTGGTTTAGGGTTAGATACCGGGGAGCTGTTTTTT.

In this sample, this clonotype turned up many times. The chain has TRBV13 and TRBJ2-7; D is possibly TRBD2 (6 bases). Trimming left V 3 bases short and J 1 base short, with 10 bases between. The CDR3 is 14 amino acids. Germline lookup yields CDR1 PRHDT and CDR2 FYEKMQ (reference sequence). CDR3 coding DNA: TGTGCCAGCAGCTTTCGTGGGGGGTCCTACGAGCAGTACTTC. Translated: CASSFRGGSYEQYF.

About this clonotype: The junction does not match germline at one end; this may be a read error. DNA for the CDR3: TGTGCCGGCAGCTATGGGACAGGGGGCAATCAGCCCCAGCATTTT. Protein: CAGSYGTGGNQPQHF. The chain uses TRBV5-6 and TRBJ1-5; 10 positions match TRBD1. Germline CDR1 and CDR2: SGHDT and YYEEEE. The length of the CDR3 is 15 residues.

In this sample, this clonotype turned up a few times. The chain is built from TRBV20-1 and TRBJ2-3; possible D gene TRBD2, 5 bases. CDR3 length equals 16 residues. Trimming took 4 bases from V and 6 from J, leaving 23 bases between them. Germline lookup yields CDR1 DFQATT and CDR2 SNEGSKA (reference sequence). The CDR3 loop is CSAKLGALARADTQYF. CDR3 DNA sequence: TGCAGTGCTAAGTTAGGAGCGCTAGCTCGTGCGGATACGCAGTATTTT.

This clonotype was detected a few times. The chain combines TRBV7-8 with TRBJ2-5; TRBD1 matches 8 bases. Germline loops: CDR1 SGHVS, CDR2 FQNEAQ. V dropped 3 bases and J dropped 4; count of bases not matched to a gene: 13. The CDR3 totals 17 residues. This CDR3 reads CASSFGIDGTGPETQYF. Here the CDR3 DNA reads TGTGCCAGCAGCTTCGGAATTGACGGGACAGGACCAGAGACCCAGTACTTC.

This clonotype was detected many times. The chain recombines TRBV7-9 with TRBJ2-2; perhaps TRBD1 as D (5 bases). Germline-derived CDR1 and CDR2 are SEHNR and FQNEAQ (reference sequence). The length of the CDR3 is 13 residues. Trimming took off 7 bases at V and 0 bases at J, with 6 bases between the two ends. CDR3: CASKGPNTGELFF. CDR3 nucleotide sequence: TGTGCCAGCAAGGGGCCGAACACCGGGGAGCTGTTTTTT.

With regard to this clonotype: A much larger clone is a single base away; this may be a read error. The rearrangement uses TRBV20-1 and TRBJ1-5, with 9 nucleotides matching TRBD1. This CDR3 is 13 amino acids long. CDR1 and CDR2 (germline): DFQATT, SNEGSKA (reference sequence). Germline trimming cut 5 bases from V and 6 bases from J; bases unmatched to any gene: 5. The CDR3, as DNA: TGCAGTGCTGCGGGACAGGGTTGTCAGCCCCAGCATTTT. It specifies CSAAGQGCQPQHF.

This clonotype was detected many times. The chain uses TRBV15 and TRBJ2-5; D is ambiguous. The CDR3 has 15 residues. V dropped 5 bases and J dropped 5 bases, with 18 bases sitting between them. Germline V lookup: CDR1 LNHNV, CDR2 YYDKDF (reference sequence). The CDR3 reads CATSSYSEVGETQYF. The CDR3 DNA reads as TGTGCCACCAGCTCCTACAGTGAGGTCGGGGAGACCCAGTACTTC.

This clonotype was seen many times. The V gene is TRBV7-9, the J gene TRBJ1-2; TRBD1 agrees at 7 bases. The CDR3 is made up of 16 amino acids. J was trimmed by 4 bases and V by 0 bases; bases with no gene match: 8. CDR1 SEHNR and CDR2 FQNEAQ come from the germline V gene (reference sequence). This chain's CDR3 is CASSLANGQVLYGYTF. The CDR3 nucleotides read TGTGCCAGCAGCTTAGCAAATGGACAGGTGCTCTATGGCTACACCTTC. Based on the CDR3 plus reference TRBV7-9 and TRBJ1-2, the full variable domain is DTGVSQNPRHKITKRGQNVTFRCDPISEHNRLYWYRQTLGQGPEFLTYFQNEAQLEKSRLLSDRFSAERPKGSFSTLEIQRTEQGDSAMYLCASSLANGQVLYGYTFGSGTRLTVV.

A word on this clonotype: Compared with germline, one end of the junction differs, possibly owing to a read error. The chain carries TRBV27 and TRBJ2-7; the match to TRBD1 covers 11 bases. Germline CDR1 reads MNHEY; CDR2 reads SMNVEV (reference sequence). CDR3 length: 14 residues. CDR3: CANSAGQGAYEQYF. The CDR3 DNA follows: TGTGCCAACAGTGCGGGACAGGGGGCCTACGAGCAGTACTTC.

This clonotype was observed once. The chain couples TRBV7-9 to TRBJ2-7; D may be TRBD2 (5 bases). The CDR3 is 16 amino acids. Germline CDR1 is SEHNR and CDR2 is FQNEAQ (reference sequence). V was pared by 5 bases and J by 3 bases, with 20 bases between. As DNA, the CDR3 is TGTGCCAGCAGCCCCGGCGTGAGCGGACCTGACTACGAGCAGTACTTC. Protein: CASSPGVSGPDYEQYF.

This clonotype was seen repeatedly, ten times or more. The gene calls are TRBV5-6 and TRBJ2-7; tentatively, D is TRBD1 (6 bases). Germline CDR1 is SGHDT and CDR2 is YYEEEE. V lost 3 bases, J lost 3 bases, and 16 bases lay in between. The CDR3 runs to 15 residues. CDR3 bases: TGTGCCAGCAGCTATGGACAGCCTGAGGTCTACGAGCAGTACTTC. As protein: CASSYGQPEVYEQYF.

This clonotype has ten or more counts. The chain recombines TRBV4-3 with TRBJ2-1; 10 nucleotides line up with TRBD2. Germline CDR1 reads LGHNA; CDR2 reads YSLEER. The CDR3 sequence is 14 residues long. The V gene end was trimmed by 3 bases and the J gene end by 8 bases; junction bases not matched to a gene: 4. CDR3 residues: CASSQETSGYEQFF. The DNA of the CDR3 is TGCGCCAGCAGCCAGGAGACTAGCGGGTATGAGCAGTTCTTC.

At least ten counts were recorded for this clonotype. This chain uses TRBV10-2 with TRBJ2-3, with 9 nucleotides matching TRBD2. CDR3 length: 16 amino acids. Per germline, CDR1 WSHSY and CDR2 SAAADI. With 0 bases clipped from V and 0 bases from J, the junction kept 1 base outside the gene matches. In nucleotides, the CDR3 is TGCGCCAGCAGTGAGTCTGGACTAGCGAGCACAGATACGCAGTATTTT. Protein sequence: CASSESGLASTDTQYF.